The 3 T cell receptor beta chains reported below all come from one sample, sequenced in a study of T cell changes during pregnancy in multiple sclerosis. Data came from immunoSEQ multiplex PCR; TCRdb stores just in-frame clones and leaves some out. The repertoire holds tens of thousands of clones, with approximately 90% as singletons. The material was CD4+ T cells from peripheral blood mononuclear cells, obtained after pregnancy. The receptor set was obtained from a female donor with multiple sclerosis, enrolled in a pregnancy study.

CDR3 nucleotides: TGTGCCAGCAGAACAGGTCCCTCTGGAAACACCATATATTTT. It translates to CASRTGPSGNTIYF. The chain couples TRBV27 to TRBJ1-3, with D possibly TRBD1 on 5 matching bases. In germline, CDR1 is MNHEY, CDR2 SMNVEV (reference sequence). V shed 6 bases and J shed 0 bases, with 9 bases lying between them. The CDR3 contains 14 residues.

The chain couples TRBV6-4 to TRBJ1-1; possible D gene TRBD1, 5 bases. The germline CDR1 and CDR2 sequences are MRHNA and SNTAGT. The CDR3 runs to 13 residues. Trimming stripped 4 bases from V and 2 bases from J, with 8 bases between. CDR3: CASSAGRNTEAFF. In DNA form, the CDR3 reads TGTGCCAGCAGTGCAGGGCGTAACACTGAAGCTTTCTTT.

This CDR3 reads CASSSSWTSAQETQYF. In DNA, the CDR3 is TGTGCCAGCAGCTCTTCATGGACTAGCGCTCAAGAGACCCAGTACTTC. The rearrangement joins TRBV7-9 to TRBJ2-5, with 9 positions matching TRBD2. The ends lost 4 bases at V and 2 bases at J; junction bases unmatched: 8. Germline lookup yields CDR1 SEHNR and CDR2 FQNEAQ (reference sequence). The CDR3 totals 16 residues. Supplemented by reference TRBV7-9 and TRBJ2-5, the full variable domain reads DTGVSQNPRHKITKRGQNVTFRCDPISEHNRLYWYRQTLGQGPEFLTYFQNEAQLEKSRLLSDRFSAERPKGSFSTLEIQRTEQGDSAMYLCASSSSWTSAQETQYFGPGTRLLVL.